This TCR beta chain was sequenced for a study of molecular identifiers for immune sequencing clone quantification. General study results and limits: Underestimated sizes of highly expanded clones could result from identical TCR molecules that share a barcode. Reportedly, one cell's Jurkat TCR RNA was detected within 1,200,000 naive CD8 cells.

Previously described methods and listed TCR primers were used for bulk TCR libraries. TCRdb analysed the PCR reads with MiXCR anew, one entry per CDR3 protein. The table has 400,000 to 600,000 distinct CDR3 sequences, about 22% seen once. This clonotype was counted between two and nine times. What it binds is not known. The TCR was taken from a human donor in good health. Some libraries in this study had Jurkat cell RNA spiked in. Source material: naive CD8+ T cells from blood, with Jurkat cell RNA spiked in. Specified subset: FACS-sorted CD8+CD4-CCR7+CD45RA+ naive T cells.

CDR3 DNA: TGCAGCGTTGATCCTAGCGGGGCCACAGATACGCAGTATTTT. Translating it yields CSVDPSGATDTQYF. The J gene is TRBJ2-3, the V gene TRBV29-1; 9 nucleotides align to TRBD2. Germline lookup yields CDR1 SQVTM and CDR2 ANQGSEA. V shed 3 bases, J shed 2 bases, and the junction held 3 bases outside the gene matches. This CDR3 spans 14 amino acids.